The source of this TCR beta chain is a study of OX40 agonist ivuxolimab in advanced cancers. Study details: Ivuxolimab is an agonistic anti-OX40 (CD134) antibody, and patients were treated with it.

TCRdb's copy holds only in-frame clones and misses some; the assay was immunoSEQ multiplex PCR. This sample has fewer than 85,000 clones, with around nine tenths found just once. CDR1 and CDR2 (germline): LNHNV, YYDKDF (reference sequence). V was cut by 0 bases and J by 2 bases, with 4 bases left in between. The CDR3 totals 13 residues. The chain couples TRBV15 to TRBJ1-2; unclear D gene. The sequencing used CD4+ or CD8+ T cells sorted from blood, collected in a trial of the OX40 agonist ivuxolimab. This clonotype originated in an adult with an advanced solid tumor such as melanoma, head and neck, liver or kidney cancer. The CDR3 region is CATSRDLNYGYTF. The CDR3 nucleotides read TGTGCCACCAGCAGAGATTTAAACTATGGCTACACCTTC.